Given below is one T cell receptor (beta chain) in context. Repertoires were generated with immunoSEQ multiplex PCR, while TCRdb's copy carries only in-frame clones and drops some. In the table there are about 220,000 clones, 88% of which are singletons. The germline CDR1 and CDR2 sequences are SGHTA and FQGNSA. The CDR3 contains 17 residues. V shed 0 bases and J shed 8 bases, with 19 bases lying between them. The data belong to a study of blood T cell repertoires in COVID-19. Study context: PBMCs, B-cell-depleted T cells, or T cells were the source of the cDNA or gDNA that made up the material.

Adults between roughly 18 and 90 years of age took part from approximately 24 US areas. Assignments of participants to cohorts depended upon their own reported clinical history. In Cohort 3, a recovered donor had either two negative PCRs, clearance, or symptom resolution. Sequenced sample: PBMCs or T cells enriched from blood (not recorded which). This clonotype originated in a woman in her thirties who had recovered from COVID-19. This chain connects TRBV7-2 to TRBJ1-4; D is unclear. Here the CDR3 DNA reads TGTGCCAGCAGCTTAGCTAAAGGGAGCCAGAATGTGGAAAAACTGTTTTTT. This translates into CASSLAKGSQNVEKLFF.